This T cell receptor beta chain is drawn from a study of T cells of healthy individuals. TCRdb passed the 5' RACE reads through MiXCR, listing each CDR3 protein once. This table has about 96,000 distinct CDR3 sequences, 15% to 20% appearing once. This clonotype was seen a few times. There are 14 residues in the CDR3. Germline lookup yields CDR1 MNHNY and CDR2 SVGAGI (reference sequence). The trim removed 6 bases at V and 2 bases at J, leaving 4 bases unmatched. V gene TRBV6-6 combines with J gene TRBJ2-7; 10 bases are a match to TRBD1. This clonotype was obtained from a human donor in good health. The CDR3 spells CASSRTGGAYEQYF. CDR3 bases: TGTGCCAGCAGCAGGACAGGGGGTGCCTACGAGCAGTACTTC.